A single sample is the source of the 22 T cell receptor beta chains below, sequenced in a study of shared T cell receptors in the human thymus. The method was immunoSEQ multiplex PCR; TCRdb's version includes in-frame clones alone and lacks a portion of them. The sample yields 700,000 to 750,000 clones, over 75% seen once. These data were likewise used in another study, on human thymus T cells.

The specimen was thymocytes. The receptors were sampled from a girl under three years old with a congenital heart defect.

J is TRBJ1-2 and V is TRBV25-1; possibly TRBD1 for D (5 bases). The CDR3 has 12 amino acids. The germline V gene has CDR1 MGHDK and CDR2 SYGVNS. The V gene lost 8 bases and the J gene lost 7 bases, with 14 bases spanning the gap. DNA of the CDR3: TGTGCCAGCCACCCACCCCAGGGTGGCTACACCTTC. Translation gives CASHPPQGGYTF.

The V and J genes are TRBV4-2 and TRBJ2-3, with TRBD2 matching over 10 bases. The CDR3 loop spans 17 amino acids. Germline V gene data show CDR1 as LGHNA and CDR2 as YNFKEQ. The trim removed 4 bases at V and 1 base at J, leaving 8 bases unmatched. The CDR3 spells CASSPNSGTSGTDTQYF. DNA for the CDR3: TGTGCCAGCAGCCCGAATTCCGGGACTAGCGGCACAGATACGCAGTATTTT.

The V and J genes are TRBV4-1 and TRBJ1-5, with D possibly TRBD1 on 5 matching bases. The CDR3 runs to 19 residues. CDR1 is MGHRA and CDR2 is YSYEKL in the germline V gene. V was pared by 0 bases and J by 0 bases, with 18 bases between. DNA of the CDR3: TGCGCCAGCAGCCAAGATCCACTTCAGGGATCGAATAGCAATCAGCCCCAGCATTTT. This translates into CASSQDPLQGSNSNQPQHF.

The chain joins TRBV7-8 to TRBJ2-3; D remains unclear. CDR1 SGHVS and CDR2 FQNEAQ come from the germline V gene. Trimming removed 2 bases at V and 1 base at J, with 10 bases between. This CDR3 spans 15 amino acids. The CDR3 region is CASSLTMSRTDTQYF. DNA for the CDR3: TGTGCCAGCAGCTTAACGATGAGTCGCACAGATACGCAGTATTTT.

The count of this clone is one. The rearrangement links TRBV4-1 to TRBJ2-1; TRBD2 matches 13 bases. Germline V lookup: CDR1 MGHRA, CDR2 YSYEKL. The CDR3 loop spans 16 amino acids. Germline trimming cut 4 bases from V and 4 bases from J; bases unmatched to any gene: 4. The CDR3 DNA follows: TGCGCCAGCAGCCGGCGGACTAGCGGGGGATACAATGAGCAGTTCTTC. Translating it yields CASSRRTSGGYNEQFF.

DNA for the CDR3: TGCGCCAGCAGCCCCGGACAGGGATGGAACTATGGCTACACCTTC. This sequence encodes CASSPGQGWNYGYTF. The rearrangement links TRBV5-1 to TRBJ1-2; 8 nucleotides line up with TRBD1. The V gene end was trimmed by 4 bases and the J gene end by 2 bases; junction bases not matched to a gene: 7. Germline CDR1 is SGHRS and CDR2 is YFSETQ. This CDR3 is built from 15 residues.

The CDR3 nucleotides are TGTGCCACCAGCACCGTCGCTAGTCGAGATTCTAACTATGGCTACACCTTC. This codes for CATSTVASRDSNYGYTF. The V call is TRBV15, the J call TRBJ1-2; D gene ambiguous. CDR1 and CDR2 from the germline V gene are LNHNV and YYDKDF (reference sequence). The CDR3 runs to 17 residues. Trimming pared 4 bases from V and 0 bases from J, leaving 18 bases between.

This clone was recorded once. This chain joins TRBV2 and TRBJ1-2, with TRBD1 matching 8 bases. Trimming took 4 bases from V and 2 from J; bases not matched to a gene: 9. CDR1 and CDR2 from the germline V gene are SNHLY and FYNNEI. The CDR3 consists of 16 residues. The CDR3 sequence: CASSGGDRDRNYGYTF. In DNA form, the CDR3 reads TGTGCCAGCAGTGGGGGGGACCGGGACAGGAACTATGGCTACACCTTC. The entire variable domain, with the rest obtained from reference TRBV2 and TRBJ1-2, is as follows: EPEVTQTPSHQVTQMGQEVILRCVPISNHLYFYWYRQILGQKVEFLVSFYNNEISEKSEIFDDQFSVERPDGSNFTLKIRSTKLEDSAMYFCASSGGDRDRNYGYTFGSGTRLTVV.

The J gene is TRBJ2-2, the V gene TRBV19; tentatively, D is TRBD2 (7 bases). This CDR3 is built from 18 residues. Trimming removed 10 bases from V and 0 bases from J, with 24 bases in between. The germline gives CDR1 LNHDA, CDR2 SQIVND (reference sequence). CDR3 bases: TGTGCCACATCCCTGATTGAAGGGGGGGGACCGAACACCGGGGAGCTGTTTTTT. Translating it yields CATSLIEGGGPNTGELFF.

The rearrangement uses TRBV5-1 and TRBJ2-1; D may be TRBD1 (6 bases). V was trimmed by 4 bases and J by 9 bases, leaving 17 bases between them. The CDR3 is made up of 14 amino acids. Germline V gene sequence: CDR1 SGHRS, CDR2 YFSETQ. The CDR3 bases are TGCGCCAGCAGCATCCGGACAGCCCTTAGTGAGCAGTTCTTC. This encodes CASSIRTALSEQFF.

V is TRBV5-4 and J is TRBJ2-1; 8 nucleotides agree with TRBD2. Germline trimming cut 4 bases from V and 8 bases from J; bases unmatched to any gene: 11. This CDR3 spans 15 amino acids. Per the germline V gene, CDR1 is SGHNT and CDR2 is YYREEE (reference sequence). This chain's CDR3 is CASSPWGSGDDEQFF. The CDR3 DNA is TGTGCCAGCAGCCCCTGGGGTAGCGGGGACGATGAGCAGTTCTTC.

Here the CDR3 reads CASSPGQGPDQEDEQYF. The CDR3, as DNA: TGTGCCAGCAGTCCGGGACAGGGTCCCGATCAGGAGGACGAGCAGTACTTC. The V call is TRBV27, the J call TRBJ2-7; the match to TRBD1 covers 9 bases. V dropped 5 bases and J dropped 5; count of bases not matched to a gene: 16. CDR1 is MNHEY and CDR2 is SMNVEV in the germline V gene (reference sequence). This CDR3 comprises 17 residues.

Regarding this clone: A junction boundary mismatches the germline segment, possibly from a read error. This sample also contains other DNA sequences that code for the same CDR3. The CDR3 loop is CAISESREWSGSKNTEAFF. The CDR3 region has the DNA TGTGCCATCAGTGAGTCCCGGGAGTGGTCAGGGTCGAAGAACACTGAGGCTTTCTTT. V usage is TRBV10-3 and J usage is TRBJ1-1, with D maybe TRBD1 (5 bases). The germline V gene encodes CDR1 ENHRY and CDR2 SYGVKD. The CDR3 loop spans 19 amino acids.

Comment on this clone: The junction and the germline gene differ at one end; a read error may be behind it. The J gene is TRBJ1-2, the V gene TRBV19; 7 nucleotides line up with TRBD1. The CDR3 spans 14 residues. Germline V gene lookup returns CDR1 LNHDA and CDR2 SQIVND (reference sequence). Here the CDR3 reads CASSAPPGGHGYTF. CDR3 sequence (DNA): TGTGCCAGTAGTGCACCCCCAGGGGGTCATGGCTACACCTTT.

Written as DNA, the CDR3 is TGTGCCAGCAGCTTGGAGAGGTTAACCCGGGATCGGTCTAATGGCTACACCTTC. Its translation is CASSLERLTRDRSNGYTF. The chain employs TRBV5-4 and TRBJ1-2; the D is unclear. Between the trimmed V and J ends, which lost 0 bases and 6 bases, there was a span of 24 bases. Germline values: CDR1 SGHNT, CDR2 YYREEE (reference sequence). This CDR3 comprises 18 residues.

This clone was picked up a small number of times. The chain is built from TRBV9 and TRBJ1-2; 10 positions agree with TRBD1. The V and J ends lost 0 bases and 4 bases, in that order; junction bases with no gene match: 3. Germline V gives CDR1 SGDLS, CDR2 YYNGEE. CDR3 size: 15 residues. This chain's CDR3 is CASSVGGQGGYGYTF. CDR3 sequence (DNA): TGTGCCAGCAGCGTAGGTGGACAGGGGGGCTATGGCTACACCTTC.

This rearrangement joins TRBV5-1 to TRBJ2-1, with 11 bases matching TRBD2. J was trimmed by 5 bases and V by 0 bases; bases with no gene match: 4. Germline assignment: CDR1 SGHRS and CDR2 YFSETQ. This CDR3 has 16 residues. In nucleotides, the CDR3 is TGCGCCAGCAGCTTGGCTAGCGGGGGGACTAACAATGAGCAGTTCTTC. This sequence encodes CASSLASGGTNNEQFF.

This rearrangement joins TRBV9 to TRBJ2-3; D is undetermined. Looked up from germline, CDR1 is SGDLS and CDR2 is YYNGEE. The CDR3 sequence is 18 residues long. Trimming stripped 1 base from V and 0 bases from J, with 18 bases between. For the CDR3, the DNA is TGTGCCAGCAGCGTATGGGCCGGTGCTCAATCTAGCACAGATACGCAGTATTTT. Residues: CASSVWAGAQSSTDTQYF. The entire variable domain, with the rest obtained from reference TRBV9 and TRBJ2-3, is as follows: DSGVTQTPKHLITATGQRVTLRCSPRSGDLSVYWYQQSLDQGLQFLIQYYNGEERAKGNILERFSAQQFPDLHSELNLSSLELGDSALYFCASSVWAGAQSSTDTQYFGPGTRLTVL.

The gene calls are TRBV6-1 and TRBJ2-3, with TRBD2 matching over 12 bases. Germline CDR1 reads MNHNS; CDR2 reads SASEGT. The CDR3 is 17 amino acids. After removal of 3 bases from V and 6 bases from J, the junction contained 10 bases not matched to a gene. The CDR3 DNA sequence: TGTGCCAGCAGTGAGCGGCTAGCGGGGGGGCGACGCGATACGCAGTATTTT. Translation: CASSERLAGGRRDTQYF.

The V call is TRBV5-8, the J call TRBJ1-3; D uncertain. V lost 4 bases and J 0 bases, leaving 11 bases between the germline ends. The germline CDR1 and CDR2 sequences are SGHTS and YDEGEE. CDR3 length: 15 amino acids. DNA for the CDR3: TGTGCCAGCAGCCCACCGGGAGTCTCTGGAAACACCATATATTTT. Its protein product is CASSPPGVSGNTIYF.

The sample holds a few counts of this clone. This chain connects TRBV15 to TRBJ1-5; the D is unclear. Germline values: CDR1 LNHNV, CDR2 YYDKDF (reference sequence). V was trimmed by 2 bases and J by 3 bases, leaving 11 bases between them. The CDR3 runs 15 residues. DNA for the CDR3: TGTGCCACCAGCAGAAAACACGGGAACAATCAGCCCCAGCATTTT. Amino acids: CATSRKHGNNQPQHF.

The chain recombines TRBV6-1 with TRBJ1-2, with a possible D match to TRBD1 (5 bases). Germline values: CDR1 MNHNS, CDR2 SASEGT. V was pared by 2 bases and J by 6 bases, with 10 bases between. The CDR3 runs 13 residues. The CDR3: CASSERGVDGYTF. The CDR3 DNA reads as TGTGCCAGCAGTGAACGGGGGGTCGATGGCTACACCTTC.